Presented here are 11 T cell receptor beta chains from one specimen sequenced in a study of blood T cell repertoires in COVID-19. The table came from immunoSEQ multiplex PCR; TCRdb's copy has only in-frame clones and leaves some out. The sample includes about 170,000 clones, about 85% of them seen just once. Sequenced material: peripheral blood. The receptors come from a woman aged 80 or over in a cohort sampled during active or convalescent COVID-19.

This chain joins TRBV7-9 and TRBJ1-2, with 8 bases identical to TRBD1. V shed 5 bases, J shed 3 bases, and the junction held 2 bases outside the gene matches. This CDR3 is 13 amino acids long. CDR1 and CDR2 from the germline V gene are SEHNR and FQNEAQ (reference sequence). CDR3 sequence reads: CASSPDRDYGYTF. For the CDR3, the DNA is TGTGCCAGCAGCCCGGACAGGGACTATGGCTACACCTTC.

To note about this clone: Distinct nucleotide sequences in the sample also encode this CDR3. The genes are TRBV10-3 and TRBJ1-1, with D tentatively TRBD1 (5 bases). V dropped 6 bases and J dropped 2 bases, with 10 bases sitting between them. CDR3 length: 13 residues. CDR1 ENHRY and CDR2 SYGVKD come from the germline V gene. The CDR3 coding sequence is TGTGCCATCAGCGAGACAGTAAACACTGAAGCTTTCTTT. It is translated as CAISETVNTEAFF.

The J gene is TRBJ2-7, the V gene TRBV5-8; D remains ambiguous. CDR1 and CDR2 (germline): SGHTS, YDEGEE. The CDR3 has 13 amino acids. The germline V and J ends were trimmed by 4 bases and 3 bases, with 11 bases remaining between them. In DNA form, the CDR3 reads TGTGCCAGCAGCCCCGGTCGTGACTACGAGCAGTACTTC. It specifies CASSPGRDYEQYF.

The J gene is TRBJ1-2, the V gene TRBV27, with D unresolved. CDR3 length equals 14 residues. CDR1 and CDR2 (germline): MNHEY, SMNVEV (reference sequence). With 5 bases removed from V and 6 bases from J, the gap between germline ends came to 16 bases. The CDR3 spells CASSPVSWLDGYTF. CDR3 bases: TGTGCCAGCAGTCCGGTGTCTTGGTTGGATGGCTACACCTTC.

This chain links TRBV13 with TRBJ1-3; tentatively, D is TRBD1 (5 bases). CDR3 length equals 13 residues. The V end lost 3 bases, the J end lost 7 bases, and 10 bases lay between the germline ends. Germline lookup yields CDR1 PRHDT and CDR2 FYEKMQ (reference sequence). The CDR3 DNA sequence: TGTGCCAGCAGCTTCACGGGGGAGAACACCATATATTTT. Protein sequence: CASSFTGENTIYF.

The rearrangement links TRBV7-8 to TRBJ2-2; no definite D call. The V gene lost 1 base and the J gene lost 1 base, with 4 bases spanning the gap. Germline-derived CDR1 and CDR2 are SGHVS and FQNEAQ. The CDR3 runs 14 residues. In nucleotides, the CDR3 is TGTGCCAGCAGCTTAGTTCGGAACACCGGGGAGCTGTTTTTT. It specifies CASSLVRNTGELFF.

J is TRBJ1-1 and V is TRBV28; no reliable D call. Germline loops: CDR1 MDHEN, CDR2 SYDVKM. This CDR3 comprises 11 residues. Trimming took 7 bases from V and 0 from J, leaving 3 bases between them. The CDR3 bases are TGTGCCAGCATTATGAACACTGAAGCTTTCTTT. This codes for CASIMNTEAFF.

The rearrangement links TRBV18 to TRBJ2-1; TRBD1 matches at 8 bases. Losses at the gene ends were 2 bases for V and 7 bases for J; bases not matched to a gene: 7. CDR1 is KGHSH, CDR2 LQKENI, per germline. The CDR3 consists of 15 residues. This CDR3 reads CASSPNQGARNEQFF. In nucleotides, the CDR3 is TGTGCCAGCTCACCAAACCAGGGGGCGCGGAATGAGCAGTTCTTC. Looking up the rest from reference TRBV18 and TRBJ2-1 gives the full variable domain: NAGVMQNPRHLVRRRGQEARLRCSPMKGHSHVYWYRQLPEEGLKFMVYLQKENIIDESGMPKERFSAEFPKEGPSILRIQQVVRGDSAAYFCASSPNQGARNEQFFGPGTRLTVL.

This rearrangement joins TRBV11-3 to TRBJ2-1; 15 nucleotides match TRBD2. This CDR3 comprises 17 residues. V gave up 3 bases and J gave up 8 bases; unmatched junction bases: 8. Germline lookup yields CDR1 SGHNT and CDR2 YENEEA. CDR3 loop: CASSLGLAGGDRDEQFF. For the CDR3, the DNA is TGTGCCAGCAGCTTGGGACTAGCGGGGGGTGATCGGGATGAGCAGTTCTTC.

V and J are TRBV9 and TRBJ1-1, with D possibly matching TRBD1 (5 bases). Germline V lookup: CDR1 SGDLS, CDR2 YYNGEE. The V and J ends lost 0 bases and 4 bases respectively, with 13 bases between them. This CDR3 contains 15 residues. CDR3 DNA sequence: TGTGCCAGCAGCGTAGCCCCTAGGGGCCCCACTGAAGCTTTCTTT. It is translated as CASSVAPRGPTEAFF.

The chain carries TRBV4-3 and TRBJ1-2, with D maybe TRBD1 (6 bases). Germline lookup yields CDR1 LGHNA and CDR2 YSLEER. Trimming left V 3 bases short and J 3 bases short, with 23 bases between. The length of the CDR3 is 18 residues. This chain's CDR3 is CASSHHIGTSTLDYGYTF. The CDR3 DNA follows: TGCGCCAGCAGCCATCATATTGGGACATCTACTCTCGACTATGGCTACACCTTC.